The 13 T cell receptor beta chains given below trace back to one sample, sequenced in a study of cytomegalovirus exposure and HLA in healthy donors. The PCR ran on 60 Vbeta and 13 Jbeta primers. Sequenced by immunoSEQ multiplex PCR; TCRdb stores in-frame clones only, minus some. The sample carries fewer than 250,000 clones, approximately 83% recorded once. Sequencing was done on a sample of PBMCs. The receptors come from a woman in her fifties or sixties in good health and CMV-seropositive.

J is TRBJ2-5 and V is TRBV6-5; 7 bases map to TRBD2. This CDR3 spans 14 amino acids. Germline assignment: CDR1 MNHEY and CDR2 SVGAGI. V lost 6 bases, J lost 1 base, and 5 bases stayed unmatched. The CDR3 nucleotides read TGTGCCAGCAGCCCGCGGGGGTCCCAAGAGACCCAGTACTTC. Its translation: CASSPRGSQETQYF.

V gene TRBV2 combines with J gene TRBJ1-5, with 8 positions matching TRBD1. The CDR3 length is 15 residues. The germline V gene has CDR1 SNHLY and CDR2 FYNNEI. V shed 3 bases, J shed 4 bases, and the junction held 5 bases outside the gene matches. The CDR3 coding sequence is TGTGCCAGCAGTGACCAGGGGGCCGCTAATCAGCCCCAGCATTTT. This translates into CASSDQGAANQPQHF.

The chain's CDR3 is CASSPRGHEQYF. CDR3 nucleotides: TGTGCCAGCAGCCCGAGGGGGCACGAGCAGTACTTC. The chain joins TRBV5-8 to TRBJ2-7; 7 positions agree with TRBD1. CDR1 and CDR2 (germline): SGHTS, YDEGEE. V shed 4 bases and J 5 bases; nucleotides not matched to a gene: 3. There are 12 residues in the CDR3.

The V gene is TRBV19, the J gene TRBJ2-1; 9 bases are shared with TRBD1. The CDR3 totals 15 residues. Trimming cost V 5 bases and J 9 bases; bases outside gene matches: 11. CDR1 and CDR2 (germline): LNHDA, SQIVND (reference sequence). The CDR3 sequence is CASSRRDRVLGEQFF. CDR3 nucleotide sequence: TGTGCCAGTAGTCGCCGGGACAGGGTACTCGGTGAGCAGTTCTTC.

The gene calls are TRBV4-1 and TRBJ2-2; TRBD1 aligns across 8 bases. The junction had 6 bases not matched to a gene; V was cut back by 1 base and J by 5 bases. The CDR3 is 16 residues long. Germline V gene lookup returns CDR1 MGHRA and CDR2 YSYEKL. DNA for the CDR3: TGCGCCAGCAGCCAAGGTCCCAGGGGGCGTACCGGGGAGCTGTTTTTT. Amino acids: CASSQGPRGRTGELFF.

J is TRBJ2-3 and V is TRBV7-2, with 14 bases identical to TRBD2. The V segment lost 2 bases and the J segment 4 bases; nucleotides outside the gene matches: 8. The CDR3 is 18 amino acids. Germline assignment: CDR1 SGHTA and CDR2 FQGNSA. DNA of the CDR3: TGTGCCAGCAGCTTACCGACTAGCGGGGGGGCCTCTCCAGATACGCAGTATTTT. This gives the protein CASSLPTSGGASPDTQYF.

This chain joins TRBV29-1 and TRBJ1-2; 7 nucleotides line up with TRBD1. The junction had 5 bases not matched to a gene; V was cut back by 1 base and J by 0 bases. Germline V gene data show CDR1 as SQVTM and CDR2 as ANQGSEA. The CDR3 totals 15 residues. The CDR3 loop reads CSVEVQGQTNYGYTF. DNA for the CDR3: TGCAGCGTTGAAGTTCAGGGACAGACTAACTATGGCTACACCTTC.

The chain joins TRBV6-5 to TRBJ1-3; D call uncertain. This CDR3 has 16 amino acids. Germline V gene lookup returns CDR1 MNHEY and CDR2 SVGAGI. Trimming took 2 bases from V and 0 from J, leaving 11 bases between them. CDR3 sequence reads: CASSYTQVHSGNTIYF. As DNA, the CDR3 is TGTGCCAGCAGTTACACGCAGGTTCACTCTGGAAACACCATATATTTT.

The chain combines TRBV5-1 with TRBJ1-3; D is perhaps TRBD1 (6 bases). The CDR3 has 16 amino acids. Trimming shortened V by 0 bases and J by 2 bases, and 12 bases separated the two germline ends. The V gene's germline CDR1 is SGHRS and CDR2 YFSETQ. CDR3 nucleotide sequence: TGCGCCAGCAGCTTGGCCCCGGCAGGGGCTGGAAACACCATATATTTT. It translates to CASSLAPAGAGNTIYF.

The CDR3: CAISDIGTGVDNEQFF. The CDR3 DNA reads TGTGCCATCAGTGATATCGGGACAGGGGTGGACAATGAGCAGTTCTTC. The rearrangement uses TRBV10-3 and TRBJ2-1, with 10 bases lining up with TRBD1. J lost 5 bases, V lost 3 bases, and 7 bases had no gene match. The CDR3 loop spans 16 amino acids. Looked up from germline, CDR1 is ENHRY and CDR2 is SYGVKD.

The chain couples TRBV21-1 to TRBJ2-1; the listed D gene, TRBD2, was not tested against the DNA. TRBV21-1 is a known pseudogene. The CDR3 is made up of 16 amino acids. The CDR3: CASSSPPGTLGNEQFF. CDR3 DNA: TGTGCCAGCAGCTCACCCCCGGGAACCTTAGGTAATGAGCAGTTCTTC.

The rearrangement links TRBV19 to TRBJ1-2; 7 nucleotides line up with TRBD1. The CDR3 spans 15 residues. The J segment lost 4 bases and the V segment lost 3 bases, leaving 8 bases of the junction unmatched. Per germline, CDR1 LNHDA and CDR2 SQIVND (reference sequence). CDR3 in DNA: TGTGCCAGTAGTATGGTTAGGGGGCCCGGCTATGGCTACACCTTC. It translates to CASSMVRGPGYGYTF.

The V and J genes are TRBV2 and TRBJ2-2; 9 nucleotides agree with TRBD1. Germline assignment: CDR1 SNHLY and CDR2 FYNNEI. V lost 8 bases to trimming and J lost 7 bases; unmatched junction nucleotides: 11. The CDR3 sequence is 15 residues long. DNA for the CDR3: TGTGCCAGCCATAGAACAGGGGGCAGTGGCGGGGAGCTGTTTTTT. Encoded protein: CASHRTGGSGGELFF.